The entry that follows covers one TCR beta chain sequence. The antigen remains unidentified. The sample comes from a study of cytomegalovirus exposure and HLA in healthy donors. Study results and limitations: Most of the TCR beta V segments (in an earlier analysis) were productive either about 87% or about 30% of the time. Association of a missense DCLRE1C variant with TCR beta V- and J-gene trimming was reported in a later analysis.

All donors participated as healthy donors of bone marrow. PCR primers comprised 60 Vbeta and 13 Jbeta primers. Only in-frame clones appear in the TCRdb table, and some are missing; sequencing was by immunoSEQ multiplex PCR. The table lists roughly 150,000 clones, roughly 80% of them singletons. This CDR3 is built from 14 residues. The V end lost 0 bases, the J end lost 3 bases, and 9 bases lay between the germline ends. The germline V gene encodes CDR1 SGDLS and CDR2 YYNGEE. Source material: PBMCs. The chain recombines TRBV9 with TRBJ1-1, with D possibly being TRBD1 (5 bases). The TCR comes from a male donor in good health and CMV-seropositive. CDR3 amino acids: CASSVDNRHTEAFF. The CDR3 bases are TGTGCCAGCAGCGTAGATAACAGGCACACTGAAGCTTTCTTT.